The source of this TCR beta chain is a study of blood T cell repertoires in COVID-19. Repertoires were generated with immunoSEQ multiplex PCR, while TCRdb's copy carries only in-frame clones and drops some. The sample lists over 200,000 clones; over 80% were seen once. The receptor comes from a human donor in a cohort sampled during active COVID-19. Sequenced input: peripheral blood.

The CDR3 DNA sequence: TGCGCCAGCAGTGACCTCCGGGACAGGCGCTCCTACGAGCAGTACTTC. Amino acid sequence: CASSDLRDRRSYEQYF. V is TRBV10-2 and J is TRBJ2-7; TRBD1 matches at 8 bases. CDR3 length: 16 residues. Germline V gene lookup returns CDR1 WSHSY and CDR2 SAAADI. The trim removed 3 bases at V and 0 bases at J, leaving 7 bases unmatched.